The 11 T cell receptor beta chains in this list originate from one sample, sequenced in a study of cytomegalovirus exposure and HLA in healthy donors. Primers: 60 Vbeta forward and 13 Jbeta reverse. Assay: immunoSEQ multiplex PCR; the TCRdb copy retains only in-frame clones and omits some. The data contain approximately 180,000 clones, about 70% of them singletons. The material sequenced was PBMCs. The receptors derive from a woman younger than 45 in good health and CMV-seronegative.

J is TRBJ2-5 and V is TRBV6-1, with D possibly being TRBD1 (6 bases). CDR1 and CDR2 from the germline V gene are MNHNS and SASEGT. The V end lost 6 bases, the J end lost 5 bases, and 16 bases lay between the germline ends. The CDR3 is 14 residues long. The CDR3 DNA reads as TGTGCCAGCAGGTACAGGGTGGGAATGGAGACCCAGTACTTC. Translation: CASRYRVGMETQYF.

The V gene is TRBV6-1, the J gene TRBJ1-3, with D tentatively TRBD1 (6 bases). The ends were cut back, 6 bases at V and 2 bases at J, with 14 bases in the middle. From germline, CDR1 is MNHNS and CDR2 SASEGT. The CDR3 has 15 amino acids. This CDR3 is CASRNRGTTGNTIYF. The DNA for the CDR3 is TGTGCCAGCAGAAACAGAGGGACAACTGGAAACACCATATATTTT.

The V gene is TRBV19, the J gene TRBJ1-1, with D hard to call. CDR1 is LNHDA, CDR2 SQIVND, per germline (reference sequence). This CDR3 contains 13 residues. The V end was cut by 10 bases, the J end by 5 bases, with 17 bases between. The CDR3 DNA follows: TGTGCCACCAACGGATGGGCAGGAACTGAAGCTTTCTTT. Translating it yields CATNGWAGTEAFF.

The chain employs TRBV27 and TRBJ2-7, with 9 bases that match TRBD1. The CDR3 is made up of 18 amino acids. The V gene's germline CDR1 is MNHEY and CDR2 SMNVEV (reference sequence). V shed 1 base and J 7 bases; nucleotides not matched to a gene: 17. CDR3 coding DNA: TGTGCCAGCAGTTTATTCTCTCCGGGACAGGGCGTTTCCTGGGAGCAGTACTTC. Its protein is CASSLFSPGQGVSWEQYF.

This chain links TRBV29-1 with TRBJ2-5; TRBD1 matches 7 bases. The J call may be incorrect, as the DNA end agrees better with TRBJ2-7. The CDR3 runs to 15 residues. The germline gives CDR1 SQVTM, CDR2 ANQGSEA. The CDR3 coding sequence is TGCAGCGTTGAAGACCCCTCGGACAGGCACTACGAGCAGTACTTC. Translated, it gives CSVEDPSDRHYEQYF.

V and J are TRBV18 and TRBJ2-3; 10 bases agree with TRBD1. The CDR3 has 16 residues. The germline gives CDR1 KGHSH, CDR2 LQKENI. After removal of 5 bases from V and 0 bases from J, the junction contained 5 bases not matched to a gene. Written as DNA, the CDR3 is TGTGCCAGCTCATCCGACAGGGGGCTGAGCACAGATACGCAGTATTTT. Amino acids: CASSSDRGLSTDTQYF.

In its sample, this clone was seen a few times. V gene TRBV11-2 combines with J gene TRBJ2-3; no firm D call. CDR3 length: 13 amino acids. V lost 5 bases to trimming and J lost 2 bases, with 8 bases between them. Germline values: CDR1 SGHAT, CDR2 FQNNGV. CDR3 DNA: TGTGCCAGCAGCCTATCGAACACAGATACGCAGTATTTT. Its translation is CASSLSNTDTQYF.

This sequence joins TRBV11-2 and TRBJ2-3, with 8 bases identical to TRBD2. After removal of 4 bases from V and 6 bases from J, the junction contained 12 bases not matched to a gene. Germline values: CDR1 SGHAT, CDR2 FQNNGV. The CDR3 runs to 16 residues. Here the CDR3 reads CASSSHSGTQPDTQYF. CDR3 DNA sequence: TGTGCCAGCAGCTCTCATAGCGGGACCCAGCCTGATACGCAGTATTTT.

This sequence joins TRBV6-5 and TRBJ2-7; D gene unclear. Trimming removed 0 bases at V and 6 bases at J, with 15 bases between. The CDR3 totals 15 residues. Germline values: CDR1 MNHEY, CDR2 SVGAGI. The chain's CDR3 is CASSYSISKASEQYF. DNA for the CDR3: TGTGCCAGCAGTTACTCGATCTCAAAAGCATCCGAGCAGTACTTC.

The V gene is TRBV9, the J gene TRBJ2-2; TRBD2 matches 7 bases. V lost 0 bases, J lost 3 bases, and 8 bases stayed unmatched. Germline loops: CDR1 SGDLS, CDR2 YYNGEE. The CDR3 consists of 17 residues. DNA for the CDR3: TGTGCCAGCAGCGTAGGGGGCGGGAGAGGGTACACCGGGGAGCTGTTTTTT. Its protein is CASSVGGGRGYTGELFF.

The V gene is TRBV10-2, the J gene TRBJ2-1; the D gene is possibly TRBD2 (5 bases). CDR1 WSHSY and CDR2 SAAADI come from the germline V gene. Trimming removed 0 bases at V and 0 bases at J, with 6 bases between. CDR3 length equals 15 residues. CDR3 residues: CASSESRVSYNEQFF. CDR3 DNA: TGCGCCAGCAGTGAGTCGAGGGTCTCCTACAATGAGCAGTTCTTC.